These 20 T cell receptor beta chains were all obtained from the same sample, sequenced in a study of blood T cell repertoires in COVID-19. TCRdb's copy holds only in-frame clones and misses some; the assay was immunoSEQ multiplex PCR. Here the sample spans around 450,000 clones, roughly 87% being singletons. The specimen was PBMCs or T cells enriched from blood (not recorded which). These receptors originate from a woman between 18 and 29 years old with acute COVID-19.

The chain uses TRBV20-1 and TRBJ2-1; D is uncertain. CDR3 size: 11 residues. Trimming stripped 3 bases from V and 7 bases from J, with 7 bases between. CDR1 and CDR2 from the germline V gene are DFQATT and SNEGSKA (reference sequence). CDR3 bases: TGCAGTGCTAGCGTCAGAAATGAGCAGTTCTTC. It is translated as CSASVRNEQFF.

The chain couples TRBV9 to TRBJ2-3, with 11 bases aligning to TRBD2. The CDR3 consists of 15 residues. Germline loops: CDR1 SGDLS, CDR2 YYNGEE. Trimming at V came to 2 bases and at J to 6 bases, leaving 5 bases not matched to a gene. CDR3 coding DNA: TGTGCCAGCAGCGTTAGCGGGGGGGCTATTGATACGCAGTATTTT. Protein sequence: CASSVSGGAIDTQYF. The whole variable domain, filled in from reference TRBV9 and TRBJ2-3, reads DSGVTQTPKHLITATGQRVTLRCSPRSGDLSVYWYQQSLDQGLQFLIQYYNGEERAKGNILERFSAQQFPDLHSELNLSSLELGDSALYFCASSVSGGAIDTQYFGPGTRLTVL.

V usage is TRBV18 and J usage is TRBJ2-2; no reliable D call. Per germline, CDR1 KGHSH and CDR2 LQKENI. CDR3 length equals 12 residues. Trimming stripped 3 bases from V and 5 bases from J, with 4 bases between. This chain's CDR3 is CASSPVTGELFF. CDR3 bases: TGTGCCAGCTCACCCGTGACCGGGGAGCTGTTTTTT.

The rearrangement joins TRBV4-1 to TRBJ1-1; 7 bases fit TRBD1. Germline CDR1 reads MGHRA; CDR2 reads YSYEKL. The CDR3 covers 13 residues. J lost 4 bases, V lost 8 bases, and 7 bases had no gene match. CDR3 amino acids: CASGHRGGTEAFF. DNA of the CDR3: TGCGCCAGCGGACACAGGGGCGGCACTGAAGCTTTCTTT.

The rearrangement joins TRBV5-6 to TRBJ2-3; no clear D. Looked up from germline, CDR1 is SGHDT and CDR2 is YYEEEE. V was pared by 4 bases and J by 0 bases, with 6 bases between. This CDR3 has 13 amino acids. The CDR3 protein is CASSPTSTDTQYF. CDR3 nucleotide sequence: TGTGCCAGCAGCCCTACTAGCACAGATACGCAGTATTTT.

V gene TRBV7-9 combines with J gene TRBJ1-1, with D possibly being TRBD1 (5 bases). Looked up from germline, CDR1 is SEHNR and CDR2 is FQNEAQ (reference sequence). The CDR3 covers 14 residues. The germline V and J ends were trimmed by 3 bases and 4 bases, with 12 bases remaining between them. The CDR3 sequence: CASSFLRQGTEAFF. The CDR3 DNA sequence: TGTGCCAGCAGCTTTCTGAGGCAGGGCACTGAAGCTTTCTTT.

This chain connects TRBV19 to TRBJ1-1, with D perhaps TRBD1 (6 bases). The V end was cut by 4 bases, the J end by 2 bases, with 11 bases between. The CDR3 has 14 amino acids. Germline V gives CDR1 LNHDA, CDR2 SQIVND (reference sequence). The chain's CDR3 is CASSTRQANTEAFF. CDR3 sequence (DNA): TGTGCCAGTAGTACCCGACAGGCTAACACTGAAGCTTTCTTT.

The V gene is TRBV5-8, the J gene TRBJ2-7, with D possibly matching TRBD1 (5 bases). V lost 7 bases and J lost 6, with 14 bases in between. CDR3 length: 12 amino acids. Germline assignment: CDR1 SGHTS and CDR2 YDEGEE. CDR3 coding DNA: TGTGCCAGCGTTCAGGGATGGGGCGAGCAGTACTTC. Translation: CASVQGWGEQYF.

J is TRBJ2-1 and V is TRBV27, with D possibly matching TRBD2 (7 bases). The V gene lost 5 bases and the J gene lost 11 bases, with 25 bases spanning the gap. This CDR3 is 16 amino acids long. Germline loops: CDR1 MNHEY, CDR2 SMNVEV (reference sequence). Here the CDR3 DNA reads TGTGCCAGCAGTCCAGGGACATACCCGAGCGGGAACAAGCAGTTCTTC. Translated, it gives CASSPGTYPSGNKQFF.

This chain connects TRBV11-2 to TRBJ2-7; the match to TRBD2 covers 13 bases. The V and J ends lost 5 bases and 3 bases, in that order; junction bases with no gene match: 4. CDR1 and CDR2 (germline): SGHAT, FQNNGV. This CDR3 has 15 residues. This CDR3 is CASSLGLAGFYEQYF. CDR3 nucleotides: TGTGCCAGCAGCCTGGGACTAGCGGGATTCTACGAGCAGTACTTC.

CDR3 in amino acids: CASSDLSGTGPEKLFF. The CDR3 DNA is TGTGCCAGCAGTGATTTATCCGGGACAGGCCCAGAAAAACTGTTTTTT. The chain uses TRBV2 and TRBJ1-4, with 8 bases that match TRBD1. Germline values: CDR1 SNHLY, CDR2 FYNNEI. J gave up 8 bases and V 3 bases, and 11 bases lay outside the gene matches. The CDR3 is made up of 16 amino acids.

The rearrangement joins TRBV18 to TRBJ2-3; a weak D match, TRBD2 (7 bases). From germline, CDR1 is KGHSH and CDR2 LQKENI. The V end was cut by 0 bases, the J end by 0 bases, with 19 bases between. This CDR3 spans 19 amino acids. The CDR3 protein is CASSPPPRGGGTSTDTQYF. DNA for the CDR3: TGTGCCAGCTCACCACCTCCCCGGGGAGGGGGAACTAGCACAGATACGCAGTATTTT. Filled out from reference TRBV18 and TRBJ2-3, the complete variable domain reads NAGVMQNPRHLVRRRGQEARLRCSPMKGHSHVYWYRQLPEEGLKFMVYLQKENIIDESGMPKERFSAEFPKEGPSILRIQQVVRGDSAAYFCASSPPPRGGGTSTDTQYFGPGTRLTVL.

This CDR3 is CASSRAGGTDTQYF. In DNA, the CDR3 is TGCGCCAGCAGCCGAGCGGGAGGCACAGATACGCAGTATTTT. This sequence joins TRBV5-1 and TRBJ2-3; 8 bases align to TRBD2. There are 14 residues in the CDR3. Unmatched junction bases numbered 2, after V lost 4 bases and J lost 1 base. Germline CDR1 is SGHRS and CDR2 is YFSETQ.

V usage is TRBV12-5 and J usage is TRBJ2-3; possibly TRBD1 for D (5 bases). This CDR3 contains 13 residues. Germline lookup yields CDR1 LGHNT and CDR2 FRNRAP. V gave up 10 bases and J gave up 1 base, with 12 bases separating them. CDR3 in amino acids: CATSTRGTDTQYF. The CDR3 nucleotides read TGTGCTACGTCGACCAGGGGCACAGATACGCAGTATTTT.

This chain joins TRBV6-5 and TRBJ2-6, with a possible D match to TRBD2 (6 bases). With 5 bases removed from V and 2 bases from J, the gap between germline ends came to 10 bases. CDR3 size: 15 residues. Per germline, CDR1 MNHEY and CDR2 SVGAGI. CDR3 nucleotide sequence: TGTGCCAGCAGTCCCCCGGGGGCTGGGGCCAACGTCCTGACTTTC. Amino acids: CASSPPGAGANVLTF.

The chain has TRBV28 and TRBJ2-7, with TRBD1 as a possible D gene (5 bases). The V and J ends lost 3 bases and 3 bases respectively, with 12 bases between them. Germline V gene sequence: CDR1 MDHEN, CDR2 SYDVKM. The CDR3 is 14 amino acids. In DNA form, the CDR3 reads TGTGCCAGCAGTTTTTACAGGTTAAACTACGAGCAGTACTTC. Amino acids: CASSFYRLNYEQYF.

The chain employs TRBV16 and TRBJ1-1; D may be TRBD1 (6 bases). Per the germline V gene, CDR1 is KGHSY and CDR2 is FQNENV. This CDR3 has 17 residues. The germline V and J ends were trimmed by 4 bases and 3 bases, with 21 bases remaining between them. The CDR3 loop is CASSLRSGGRRYTEAFF. In DNA form, the CDR3 reads TGTGCCAGCAGCCTCCGAAGCGGGGGGCGGAGATACACTGAAGCTTTCTTT. The full variable domain, in which reference TRBV16 and TRBJ1-1 provide the parts outside the CDR3, is GEEVAQTPKHLVRGEGQKAKLYCAPIKGHSYVFWYQQVLKNEFKFLISFQNENVFDETGMPKERFSAKCLPNSPCSLEIQATKLEDSAVYFCASSLRSGGRRYTEAFFGQGTRLTVV.

This clone was recorded a few times. The V call is TRBV1, the J call TRBJ1-2; the DNA was not used to check the table's D call, TRBD1. TRBV1 is a pseudogene segment. This CDR3 is 15 amino acids long. CDR3 amino acids: CTSSQGLRGGYGYTF. CDR3 in DNA: TGCACCAGCAGCCAAGGTCTCAGGGGTGGGTATGGCTACACCTTC.

The chain has TRBV10-2 and TRBJ2-7; D ambiguous. The CDR3 has 14 residues. V gave up 7 bases and J gave up 4 bases, with 17 bases separating them. Germline lookup yields CDR1 WSHSY and CDR2 SAAADI. This chain's CDR3 is CASTLASPQYEQYF. The DNA of the CDR3 is TGCGCCAGCACGCTCGCCAGTCCCCAGTACGAGCAGTACTTC.

The chain has TRBV5-6 and TRBJ1-1, with 8 bases fitting TRBD1. After removal of 1 base from V and 1 base from J, the junction contained 3 bases not matched to a gene. CDR3 length equals 15 residues. Germline V gives CDR1 SGHDT, CDR2 YYEEEE. CDR3 DNA sequence: TGTGCCAGCAGCTTGACAGGACAGGGGAACACTGAAGCTTTCTTT. Translation: CASSLTGQGNTEAFF.